The 5 T cell receptor beta chains below were found in one sample sequenced in a study of cytomegalovirus exposure and HLA in healthy donors. In the PCR, 60 Vbeta and 13 Jbeta primers were used. Generated by immunoSEQ multiplex PCR, the TCRdb table keeps only in-frame clones and is missing some. The sample has 99,000 or so clones, roughly 79% seen once. Sequences were obtained from PBMCs. The source of these receptors is a man in his 60s in good health and CMV-seropositive.

The chain combines TRBV28 with TRBJ1-2, with D perhaps matching TRBD1 (6 bases). The V gene's germline CDR1 is MDHEN and CDR2 SYDVKM. Trimming pared 1 base from V and 2 bases from J, leaving 8 bases between. The CDR3 runs to 14 residues. CDR3 bases: TGTGCCAGCAGTTTATCAGGGGAGAACTATGGCTACACCTTC. Its protein product is CASSLSGENYGYTF.

The chain has TRBV27 and TRBJ1-6, with 12 bases aligning to TRBD1. The ends lost 4 bases at V and 10 bases at J; junction bases unmatched: 11. The germline V gene has CDR1 MNHEY and CDR2 SMNVEV (reference sequence). The CDR3 length is 17 residues. The DNA for the CDR3 is TGTGCCAGCAGTTGGGGGACCGGGACAGGGGGCCTCTCACCCCTCCACTTT. This translates into CASSWGTGTGGLSPLHF.

As DNA, the CDR3 is TGTGCCAGCAGCCCCCGACAGGGGCAAGATACGCAGTATTTT. Amino acids: CASSPRQGQDTQYF. This sequence joins TRBV11-3 and TRBJ2-3, with 8 bases matching TRBD1. With 5 bases clipped from V and 5 bases from J, the junction kept 6 bases outside the gene matches. Germline values: CDR1 SGHNT, CDR2 YENEEA. The CDR3 has 14 amino acids.

This clone was detected only a few times. This rearrangement joins TRBV6-6 to TRBJ1-6; TRBD1 matches 7 bases. The CDR3 runs to 14 residues. Trimming cost V 5 bases and J 9 bases; bases outside gene matches: 7. The germline gives CDR1 MNHNY, CDR2 SVGAGI (reference sequence). The CDR3 nucleotides read TGTGCCAGCAGTCGGGACAGAGAAGGTTCACCCCTCCACTTT. Translated: CASSRDREGSPLHF.

The chain links TRBV5-1 to TRBJ1-5; TRBD1 is a possible D gene (6 bases). Germline V gene data show CDR1 as SGHRS and CDR2 as YFSETQ. The CDR3 covers 15 residues. Trimming cost V 0 bases and J 5 bases, with 12 bases left between them. In DNA, the CDR3 is TGCGCCAGCAGCTTGGTTGCAGGGGCGGATCAGCCCCAGCATTTT. Translation: CASSLVAGADQPQHF.